Following are 25 T cell receptor beta chains from one sample sequenced in a study of T-cell reconstitution after alpha-beta-depleted transplantation in children. The authors prepared the TCRbeta library with unique molecular identifiers. TCRdb fed the PCR reads into MiXCR, producing one record per CDR3 protein. The sample has around 200,000 distinct CDR3 sequences; about a tenth are singletons. Specimen: PBMCs from the stem cell graft donor, collected from the stem cell graft. Every receptor here comes from a human donor who donated a stem cell graft to a child with acute lymphoblastic leukemia.

The gene calls are TRBV18 and TRBJ2-3, with 8 bases aligning to TRBD2. Trimming cost V 9 bases and J 4 bases; bases outside gene matches: 9. Germline V gives CDR1 KGHSH, CDR2 LQKENI. CDR3 size: 14 residues. Here the CDR3 reads CASLRGGIADTQYF. CDR3 DNA sequence: TGTGCCAGTCTTCGCGGGGGGATAGCAGATACGCAGTATTTT.

The sample holds a few counts of this clonotype. The chain couples TRBV6-1 to TRBJ1-2; no firm D call. V lost 2 bases to trimming and J lost 1 base, with 11 bases between them. The CDR3 is 15 residues long. The germline gives CDR1 MNHNS, CDR2 SASEGT. The CDR3 loop reads CASSEMAGNNYGYTF. The CDR3 region has the DNA TGTGCCAGCAGTGAAATGGCCGGGAATAACTATGGCTACACCTTC.

This clonotype was detected many times. The rearrangement links TRBV4-2 to TRBJ1-3; a weak D match, TRBD1 (5 bases). V gave up 0 bases and J gave up 4 bases, with 19 bases separating them. CDR1 LGHNA and CDR2 YNFKEQ come from the germline V gene. The CDR3 runs to 18 residues. The CDR3 DNA follows: TGTGCCAGCAGCCAAGAGTTTGGTCGGGACGATGTGGGAAACACCATATATTTT. Protein product: CASSQEFGRDDVGNTIYF.

This chain uses TRBV6-1 with TRBJ2-7; D remains unclear. Germline V CDR1 and CDR2: MNHNS, SASEGT. V was clipped by 8 bases and J by 3 bases, with 17 bases between them. The CDR3 sequence is 14 residues long. The CDR3 is CASLMGIVGYEQYF. The CDR3 nucleotides are TGTGCCAGCCTCATGGGAATCGTCGGCTACGAGCAGTACTTC.

In this sample, this clonotype turned up a few times. The chain links TRBV4-3 to TRBJ2-1, with TRBD1 matching 7 bases. J lost 7 bases, V lost 4 bases, and 10 bases had no gene match. Looked up from germline, CDR1 is LGHNA and CDR2 is YSLEER. This CDR3 contains 15 residues. As DNA, the CDR3 is TGCGCCAGCAGCCCCCGGGAAGGGGGCGGAAATGAGCAGTTCTTC. Its translation: CASSPREGGGNEQFF.

The chain uses TRBV11-2 and TRBJ2-1, with a weak D call TRBD1 (5 bases). Germline V gene data show CDR1 as SGHAT and CDR2 as FQNNGV. The CDR3 is made up of 15 amino acids. Trimming stripped 1 base from V and 6 bases from J, with 13 bases between. The DNA for the CDR3 is TGTGCCAGCAGCTTAGGTCAAAGGGGTTCCAATGAGCAGTTCTTC. It encodes CASSLGQRGSNEQFF.

Ten or more counts support this clonotype. The rearrangement links TRBV29-1 to TRBJ1-4; D unresolved. V was cut by 6 bases and J by 0 bases, with 11 bases left in between. The CDR3 spans 14 residues. The germline V gene has CDR1 SQVTM and CDR2 ANQGSEA. The CDR3 reads CSVILGTTNEKLFF. The CDR3 DNA is TGCAGCGTCATATTGGGCACAACTAATGAAAAACTGTTTTTT.

This clonotype was seen repeatedly, ten times or more. The chain couples TRBV9 to TRBJ2-5; no clear D gene. The length of the CDR3 is 13 residues. V lost 4 bases to trimming and J lost 5 bases, with 12 bases between them. Germline CDR1 is SGDLS and CDR2 is YYNGEE. The CDR3 sequence: CASSPLSEETQYF. The CDR3 DNA reads TGTGCCAGCAGCCCTCTGTCGGAGGAGACCCAGTACTTC.

V is TRBV5-1 and J is TRBJ1-1, with TRBD1 as a possible D gene (5 bases). CDR3 length: 15 residues. Trimming stripped 1 base from V and 1 base from J, with 11 bases between. CDR1 SGHRS and CDR2 YFSETQ come from the germline V gene. DNA for the CDR3: TGCGCCAGCAGCTTGTACAGGACACAGAACACTGAAGCTTTCTTT. Protein product: CASSLYRTQNTEAFF.

The J gene is TRBJ1-1, the V gene TRBV27; D unresolved. Germline CDR1 is MNHEY and CDR2 is SMNVEV (reference sequence). V lost 9 bases, J lost 1 base, and 21 bases lay in between. The CDR3 extends over 16 amino acids. CDR3 DNA: TGTGCCAGTCGAAAGAACGCCGCGGAGGCGAACACTGAAGCTTTCTTT. Translating it yields CASRKNAAEANTEAFF.

This clonotype was detected a few times. The chain couples TRBV5-1 to TRBJ1-1; the D gene is possibly TRBD1 (5 bases). V dropped 4 bases and J dropped 0 bases, with 13 bases sitting between them. This CDR3 has 15 residues. Germline CDR1 reads SGHRS; CDR2 reads YFSETQ. The CDR3 here is CASSPGTLLNTEAFF. The CDR3 coding sequence is TGCGCCAGCAGCCCAGGGACCCTTTTGAACACTGAAGCTTTCTTT. Combining the CDR3 with reference TRBV5-1 and TRBJ1-1 gives the whole variable domain KAGVTQTPRYLIKTRGQQVTLSCSPISGHRSVSWYQQTPGQGLQFLFEYFSETQRNKGNFPGRFSGRQFSNSRSEMNVSTLELGDSALYLCASSPGTLLNTEAFFGQGTRLTVV.

This clonotype was counted ten times or more. This sequence joins TRBV29-1 and TRBJ2-3; 11 nucleotides agree with TRBD2. The V and J ends lost 2 bases and 1 base, in that order; junction bases with no gene match: 2. The germline V gene has CDR1 SQVTM and CDR2 ANQGSEA. The CDR3 covers 15 residues. In DNA form, the CDR3 reads TGCAGCGTTGAACAGACTAGCGGGGGCACAGATACGCAGTATTTT. Translating gives CSVEQTSGGTDTQYF.

In its sample, this clonotype was seen many times. The chain uses TRBV6-2 or TRBV6-3 and TRBJ1-1; D call uncertain. Germline V gives CDR1 MNHEY, CDR2 SVGEGT. V was shortened by 0 bases and J by 6 bases, with 11 bases between the two germline ends. The CDR3 is 14 amino acids. The CDR3 DNA is TGTGCCAGCAGTTACTCGACCCAGAGTGCTGAAGCTTTCTTT. This gives the protein CASSYSTQSAEAFF.

The V gene is TRBV7-9, the J gene TRBJ2-2; the match to TRBD1 covers 8 bases. The V segment lost 8 bases and the J segment 1 base; nucleotides outside the gene matches: 3. Germline V CDR1 and CDR2: SEHNR, FQNEAQ (reference sequence). CDR3 length equals 14 residues. The CDR3 is CASLDRVNTGELFF. Here the CDR3 DNA reads TGTGCCAGCCTGGACAGGGTGAACACCGGGGAGCTGTTTTTT. The complete variable domain, with remaining parts taken from reference TRBV7-9 and TRBJ2-2, reads DTGVSQNPRHKITKRGQNVTFRCDPISEHNRLYWYRQTLGQGPEFLTYFQNEAQLEKSRLLSDRFSAERPKGSFSTLEIQRTEQGDSAMYLCASLDRVNTGELFFGEGSRLTVL.

This sequence joins TRBV5-1 and TRBJ1-4; D might be TRBD1 (5 bases). Trimming removed 4 bases at V and 11 bases at J, with 18 bases between. CDR1 SGHRS and CDR2 YFSETQ come from the germline V gene. This CDR3 spans 14 amino acids. DNA of the CDR3: TGCGCCAGCAGCGGACCGGGGCCAGGAAAGAAACTGTTTTTT. This gives the protein CASSGPGPGKKLFF.

This clonotype occurred many times. The V gene is TRBV27, the J gene TRBJ1-1; tentative D call: TRBD1 (6 bases). The CDR3 spans 14 residues. The germline V gene encodes CDR1 MNHEY and CDR2 SMNVEV (reference sequence). V was trimmed by 5 bases and J by 5 bases, leaving 15 bases between them. The chain's CDR3 is CASSLDRRKTEAFF. CDR3 bases: TGTGCCAGCAGTCTTGACAGGAGAAAAACTGAAGCTTTCTTT.

In its sample, this clonotype was seen many times. The chain uses TRBV3-1 and TRBJ1-1; D is ambiguous. V was cut by 3 bases and J by 7 bases, with 24 bases left in between. The CDR3 length is 17 residues. The V gene's germline CDR1 is LGHDT and CDR2 YNNKEL (reference sequence). The CDR3: CASSQKLDRVVHDEAFF. CDR3 nucleotide sequence: TGTGCCAGCAGCCAGAAACTCGACCGAGTCGTACACGATGAAGCTTTCTTT. Supplemented by reference TRBV3-1 and TRBJ1-1, the full variable domain reads DTAVSQTPKYLVTQMGNDKSIKCEQNLGHDTMYWYKQDSKKFLKIMFSYNNKELIINETVPNRFSPKSPDKAHLNLHINSLELGDSAVYFCASSQKLDRVVHDEAFFGQGTRLTVV.

This clonotype occurred a few times. The rearrangement links TRBV29-1 to TRBJ1-1; D not certain. The V and J ends lost 4 bases and 1 base respectively, with 7 bases between them. The CDR3 has 12 residues. Per the germline V gene, CDR1 is SQVTM and CDR2 is ANQGSEA. This CDR3 reads CSVARGNTEAFF. Written as DNA, the CDR3 is TGCAGCGTTGCACGAGGGAACACTGAAGCTTTCTTT. The full variable domain, in which reference TRBV29-1 and TRBJ1-1 provide the parts outside the CDR3, is SAVISQKPSRDICQRGTSLTIQCQVDSQVTMMFWYRQQPGQSLTLIATANQGSEATYESGFVIDKFPISRPNLTFSTLTVSNMSPEDSSIYLCSVARGNTEAFFGQGTRLTVV.

This clonotype was seen repeatedly, ten times or more. The genes are TRBV29-1 and TRBJ1-1; 7 bases are a match to TRBD1. There are 11 residues in the CDR3. With V trimmed by 7 bases and J by 11 bases, 10 bases remained unmatched. CDR1 and CDR2 from the germline V gene are SQVTM and ANQGSEA. The CDR3 region is CSGTTGVGAFF. The DNA for the CDR3 is TGCAGCGGAACCACAGGGGTCGGGGCTTTCTTT.

This clonotype has only a few counts. The J gene is TRBJ1-2, the V gene TRBV11-2, with D possibly being TRBD1 (6 bases). CDR3 length equals 14 residues. From germline, CDR1 is SGHAT and CDR2 FQNNGV. The germline V and J ends were trimmed by 5 bases and 8 bases, with 18 bases remaining between them. The CDR3 DNA reads TGTGCCAGCAGCCTAGGACAGTGGACGTACGGCTACACCTTC. This codes for CASSLGQWTYGYTF.

This clonotype was observed a handful of times. This chain links TRBV15 with TRBJ1-2; tentatively, D is TRBD1 (5 bases). Per the germline V gene, CDR1 is LNHNV and CDR2 is YYDKDF (reference sequence). The V end lost 7 bases, the J end lost 2 bases, and 14 bases lay between the germline ends. CDR3 length: 14 residues. The CDR3 region is CATNGGSGNYGYTF. The DNA for the CDR3 is TGTGCCACCAACGGGGGATCCGGGAACTATGGCTACACCTTC.

The table lists this clonotype with a few counts. The rearrangement joins TRBV18 to TRBJ2-1; maybe TRBD1 (6 bases). This CDR3 is built from 15 residues. Trimming took 5 bases from V and 2 from J, leaving 13 bases between them. Germline CDR1 is KGHSH and CDR2 is LQKENI. The DNA for the CDR3 is TGTGCCAGCTCATCGAACAGGGTGACCTACAATGAGCAGTTCTTC. This sequence encodes CASSSNRVTYNEQFF.

This chain uses TRBV4-1 with TRBJ1-1; D ambiguous. The CDR3 is made up of 15 amino acids. Trimming removed 6 bases from V and 5 bases from J, with 19 bases in between. Germline-derived CDR1 and CDR2 are MGHRA and YSYEKL. The CDR3 is CASSFLVDGRTEAFF. The CDR3 DNA reads as TGCGCCAGCAGTTTCCTAGTTGACGGGAGGACTGAAGCTTTCTTT.

At least ten counts were recorded for this clonotype. The V call is TRBV11-2, the J call TRBJ2-5; TRBD1 matches at 8 bases. With 4 bases clipped from V and 6 bases from J, the junction kept 7 bases outside the gene matches. The CDR3 has 14 residues. Germline assignment: CDR1 SGHAT and CDR2 FQNNGV. In DNA form, the CDR3 reads TGTGCCAGCAGCTCCACGGACAGGGTAAAGACCCAGTACTTC. It is translated as CASSSTDRVKTQYF.

V usage is TRBV4-3 and J usage is TRBJ1-6, with D tentatively TRBD1 (5 bases). Germline CDR1 reads LGHNA; CDR2 reads YSLEER. The CDR3 is 15 amino acids. V lost 0 bases to trimming and J lost 9 bases, with 12 bases between them. This CDR3 is CASSQDRGLGSPLHF. DNA of the CDR3: TGCGCCAGCAGCCAAGATCGGGGACTTGGTTCACCCCTCCACTTT.